This T cell receptor (beta chain) appears in the sequencing data of a study of OX40 agonist ivuxolimab in advanced cancers. This CDR3 is built from 15 residues. Germline CDR1 reads SGHRS; CDR2 reads YFSETQ. The V gene lost 5 bases and the J gene lost 2 bases, with 15 bases spanning the gap. Produced via immunoSEQ multiplex PCR; TCRdb's table is partial and in-frame only. The sample lists roughly 100,000 clones, 85% to 90% occurring once. This rearrangement joins TRBV5-1 to TRBJ2-3; D gene ambiguous. The source material was CD4+ or CD8+ T cells sorted from blood, sampled in a trial of the OX40 agonist ivuxolimab. The source is an adult with an advanced solid tumor such as melanoma, head and neck, liver or kidney cancer. The CDR3 DNA sequence: TGCGCCAGCAGTCCCCTCTATCGCCCCACAGATACGCAGTATTTT. Its translation: CASSPLYRPTDTQYF.